The text below deals with one TCR beta chain. This sample is drawn from a study of blood T cell repertoires in COVID-19. This CDR3 is 12 amino acids long. Trimming took off 2 bases at V and 9 bases at J, with 9 bases between the two ends. Germline V gene lookup returns CDR1 SGHNT and CDR2 YYREEE (reference sequence). Original processing notes: Counts of nucleated cells, estimated from reference gene primer amplification, were obtained. Measured with immunoSEQ multiplex PCR; TCRdb has only the in-frame clones, and not every one. For V, J and clone size, that table is used; D and trimming come from the DNA. The repertoire holds hundreds of thousands of clones, with about 81% as singletons.

The sequenced sample consisted of PBMCs or T cells enriched from blood (not recorded which). The clonotype was recovered from a man aged 30 to 45 with acute COVID-19. The chain combines TRBV5-4 with TRBJ2-1; D gene uncertain. The CDR3 DNA reads as TGTGCCAGCAGCTTACTGGGCTCTGAGCAGTTCTTC. Translation gives CASSLLGSEQFF.